What follows are 23 T cell receptor beta chains derived from one specimen sequenced in a study of cytomegalovirus exposure and HLA in healthy donors. PCR employed 60 Vbeta and 13 Jbeta primers. This table comes from immunoSEQ multiplex PCR, and its TCRdb copy is limited to in-frame clones, with some not included. The sample records 180,000 or so clones, about 80% being singletons. The sequenced sample consisted of PBMCs. The source of these receptors is a man between 40 and 49 years old in good health and CMV-seropositive.

The chain uses TRBV7-2 and TRBJ1-3; D possibly corresponds to TRBD1 (5 bases). Germline values: CDR1 SGHTA, CDR2 FQGNSA. V lost 5 bases and J 0 bases, leaving 11 bases between the germline ends. The CDR3 is 15 residues long. CDR3 amino acids: CASSPPGGSGNTIYF. Here the CDR3 DNA reads TGTGCCAGCAGCCCTCCGGGGGGCTCTGGAAACACCATATATTTT.

V gene TRBV30 combines with J gene TRBJ2-2, with 11 bases lining up with TRBD2. Germline assignment: CDR1 GTSNPN and CDR2 SVGIG (reference sequence). CDR3 length equals 16 residues. Losses at the gene ends were 4 bases for V and 0 bases for J; bases not matched to a gene: 4. CDR3 residues: CAWTGLAGSNTGELFF. DNA of the CDR3: TGTGCCTGGACCGGACTAGCGGGTTCGAACACCGGGGAGCTGTTTTTT.

This chain joins TRBV5-6 and TRBJ2-1; TRBD2 agrees at 14 bases. Germline CDR1 reads SGHDT; CDR2 reads YYEEEE. The V segment lost 1 base and the J segment 14 bases; nucleotides outside the gene matches: 8. The CDR3 sequence is 15 residues long. In DNA, the CDR3 is TGTGCCAGCAGCTTGTGGGGACTAGCGGGAGTAGGGGAGTTCTTC. This encodes CASSLWGLAGVGEFF.

The genes are TRBV9 and TRBJ2-3; 12 bases fit TRBD2. Germline trimming cut 4 bases from V and 4 bases from J; bases unmatched to any gene: 7. This CDR3 has 16 amino acids. Germline loops: CDR1 SGDLS, CDR2 YYNGEE. CDR3 in amino acids: CASSPGLAGTADTQYF. The CDR3 bases are TGTGCCAGCAGCCCGGGACTAGCGGGTACGGCAGATACGCAGTATTTT.

V and J are TRBV11-2 and TRBJ1-6; D is unclear. V was shortened by 1 base and J by 0 bases, with 7 bases between the two germline ends. Germline CDR1 reads SGHAT; CDR2 reads FQNNGV. The CDR3 runs 16 residues. In DNA, the CDR3 is TGTGCCAGCAGCTTAGGACAAAGCTCCTATAATTCACCCCTCCACTTT. It codes for CASSLGQSSYNSPLHF.

The rearrangement joins TRBV6-1 to TRBJ1-4, with 7 nucleotides matching TRBD1. Looked up from germline, CDR1 is MNHNS and CDR2 is SASEGT. The CDR3 length is 15 residues. J lost 0 bases, V lost 7 bases, and 5 bases had no gene match. The CDR3 loop is CASTEGTATNEKLFF. The CDR3 DNA reads as TGTGCCAGCACCGAAGGGACAGCAACTAATGAAAAACTGTTTTTT.

This clone was observed a handful of times. The V call is TRBV7-9, the J call TRBJ2-1, with 9 bases fitting TRBD2. Germline-derived CDR1 and CDR2 are SEHNR and FQNEAQ (reference sequence). The V segment lost 1 base and the J segment 6 bases; nucleotides outside the gene matches: 7. The CDR3 has 16 residues. CDR3 sequence reads: CASSLGLPGLANEQFF. The CDR3 DNA sequence: TGTGCCAGCAGCTTAGGCCTTCCGGGACTAGCCAATGAGCAGTTCTTC.

The chain carries TRBV19 and TRBJ2-7, with 12 bases that match TRBD2. The CDR3 extends over 17 amino acids. V lost 1 base to trimming and J lost 4 bases; unmatched junction nucleotides: 8. Germline values: CDR1 LNHDA, CDR2 SQIVND (reference sequence). The CDR3 coding sequence is TGTGCCAGTAGTATAGCGCCCCGACTAGCGGGAGCGTACGAGCAGTACTTC. It specifies CASSIAPRLAGAYEQYF.

The chain employs TRBV5-1 and TRBJ2-2; D gene uncertain. Trimming shortened V by 0 bases and J by 4 bases, and 4 bases separated the two germline ends. From germline, CDR1 is SGHRS and CDR2 YFSETQ. The CDR3 runs 13 residues. CDR3 sequence (DNA): TGCGCCAGCAGCTTGGCAGTCACCGGGGAGCTGTTTTTT. It yields the protein CASSLAVTGELFF. The whole variable domain, filled in from reference TRBV5-1 and TRBJ2-2, reads KAGVTQTPRYLIKTRGQQVTLSCSPISGHRSVSWYQQTPGQGLQFLFEYFSETQRNKGNFPGRFSGRQFSNSRSEMNVSTLELGDSALYLCASSLAVTGELFFGEGSRLTVL.

The genes are TRBV5-6 and TRBJ2-7; the match to TRBD2 covers 7 bases. Per germline, CDR1 SGHDT and CDR2 YYEEEE. After removal of 0 bases from V and 5 bases from J, the junction contained 2 bases not matched to a gene. CDR3 length equals 13 residues. As DNA, the CDR3 is TGTGCCAGCAGCTTGGTCGCGGGGGACGAGCAGTACTTC. Translated, it gives CASSLVAGDEQYF. The complete variable domain, with remaining parts taken from reference TRBV5-6 and TRBJ2-7, reads DAGVTQSPTHLIKTRGQQVTLRCSPKSGHDTVSWYQQALGQGPQFIFQYYEEEERQRGNFPDRFSGHQFPNYSSELNVNALLLGDSALYLCASSLVAGDEQYFGPGTRLTVT.

CDR3 residues: CASSFQAGSEQYF. The CDR3 DNA follows: TGTGCCAGCAGCTTTCAGGCTGGAAGCGAGCAGTACTTC. J is TRBJ2-7 and V is TRBV7-9; D is undetermined. Trimming stripped 3 bases from V and 6 bases from J, with 12 bases between. The CDR3 extends over 13 amino acids. Germline values: CDR1 SEHNR, CDR2 FQNEAQ (reference sequence).

The chain couples TRBV5-1 to TRBJ2-3; 10 bases match TRBD1. With V trimmed by 6 bases and J by 0 bases, 4 bases remained unmatched. The CDR3 runs to 15 residues. Germline CDR1 reads SGHRS; CDR2 reads YFSETQ. The CDR3 loop reads CASKGQGESTDTQYF. In nucleotides, the CDR3 is TGCGCCAGCAAAGGACAGGGGGAAAGCACAGATACGCAGTATTTT.

The chain links TRBV5-6 to TRBJ2-1, with 10 positions matching TRBD2. The germline V gene has CDR1 SGHDT and CDR2 YYEEEE. CDR3 length: 16 amino acids. The ends lost 3 bases at V and 4 bases at J; junction bases unmatched: 7. The CDR3 spells CASSWLSGRPYNEQFF. CDR3 bases: TGTGCCAGCAGCTGGCTTAGCGGGAGGCCTTACAATGAGCAGTTCTTC.

Of note for this clone: At one of its ends the junction is not consistent with the germline gene, which may arise from a read error. The chain combines TRBV6-5 with TRBJ2-3, with D hard to call. The CDR3 covers 15 residues. Germline V gene data show CDR1 as MNHEY and CDR2 as SVGAGI. The CDR3 reads CASSLKAPSTDTQCF. CDR3 nucleotide sequence: TGTGCCAGCAGTCTGAAGGCGCCCAGCACAGATACGCAGTGTTTT.

The chain joins TRBV5-6 to TRBJ2-5, with 8 bases that match TRBD2. CDR1 SGHDT and CDR2 YYEEEE come from the germline V gene. The length of the CDR3 is 17 residues. The junction had 15 bases not matched to a gene; V was cut back by 4 bases and J by 4 bases. In nucleotides, the CDR3 is TGTGCCAGCAGCGGCTTACCCGGGTCCCGGGGGGGAGAGACCCAGTACTTC. It yields the protein CASSGLPGSRGGETQYF.

The chain has TRBV9 and TRBJ2-1; no clear D gene. Trimming stripped 4 bases from V and 12 bases from J, with 23 bases between. Germline V CDR1 and CDR2: SGDLS, YYNGEE. This CDR3 has 15 amino acids. The CDR3 coding sequence is TGTGCCAGCAGCCTGTCACCCCAAGTTAGAGGCGGGCAGTTCTTC. This translates into CASSLSPQVRGGQFF.

The chain carries TRBV7-3 and TRBJ1-3; TRBD1 aligns across 8 bases. CDR1 and CDR2 from the germline V gene are SGHTA and FQGTGA. The CDR3 has 18 amino acids. Trimming at V came to 6 bases and at J to 0 bases, leaving 13 bases not matched to a gene. The CDR3 DNA reads as TGTGCCAGCAGGGTTCCTAGGCCGGACAGGGCCTCTGGAAACACCATATATTTT. This codes for CASRVPRPDRASGNTIYF.

This clone was picked up a small number of times. The chain employs TRBV28 and TRBJ1-1, with TRBD1 matching over 10 bases. Germline CDR1 and CDR2: MDHEN and SYDVKM. CDR3 length: 11 amino acids. J was trimmed by 10 bases and V by 8 bases; bases with no gene match: 4. The CDR3 DNA reads TGTGCCAGCGGGACAGGGGAATCAGCTTTCTTT. Its translation is CASGTGESAFF.

This chain connects TRBV28 to TRBJ1-4; maybe TRBD1 (5 bases). Trimming left V 3 bases short and J 6 bases short, with 14 bases between. Germline values: CDR1 MDHEN, CDR2 SYDVKM. The CDR3 consists of 15 residues. The CDR3 region is CASSLSQGSHEKLFF. The CDR3 nucleotides read TGTGCCAGCAGTTTGAGTCAGGGATCCCATGAAAAACTGTTTTTT.

The gene calls are TRBV19 and TRBJ2-5, with a possible D match to TRBD2 (5 bases). Looked up from germline, CDR1 is LNHDA and CDR2 is SQIVND (reference sequence). CDR3 length: 16 amino acids. V shed 3 bases and J shed 6 bases, with 20 bases lying between them. Here the CDR3 reads CASSMRVGLLLQTQYF. CDR3 DNA: TGTGCCAGTAGTATGAGGGTAGGGTTATTACTCCAGACCCAGTACTTC.

This clone was observed a few times. This rearrangement joins TRBV5-1 to TRBJ2-3; 7 bases map to TRBD2. CDR3 length: 16 amino acids. The V segment lost 4 bases and the J segment 2 bases; nucleotides outside the gene matches: 10. In germline, CDR1 is SGHRS, CDR2 YFSETQ. The DNA for the CDR3 is TGCGCCAGCAGCCGCAGGTCGGCGGGAGACACAGATACGCAGTATTTT. This translates into CASSRRSAGDTDTQYF.

The chain links TRBV4-1 to TRBJ1-1; weak D call: TRBD1 (6 bases). V lost 2 bases, J lost 7 bases, and 20 bases lay in between. Germline loops: CDR1 MGHRA, CDR2 YSYEKL. The CDR3 length is 16 residues. CDR3 amino acids: CASSQPPVDRWVEAFF. In DNA, the CDR3 is TGCGCCAGCAGCCAACCCCCTGTTGACAGGTGGGTTGAAGCTTTCTTT.

V is TRBV5-1 and J is TRBJ2-2; maybe TRBD2 (6 bases). The CDR3 loop spans 13 amino acids. V was cut by 0 bases and J by 7 bases, with 7 bases left in between. CDR1 SGHRS and CDR2 YFSETQ come from the germline V gene. CDR3 nucleotides: TGCGCCAGCAGCTTGGTCGGGAGCGGGGAGCTGTTTTTT. It is translated as CASSLVGSGELFF.